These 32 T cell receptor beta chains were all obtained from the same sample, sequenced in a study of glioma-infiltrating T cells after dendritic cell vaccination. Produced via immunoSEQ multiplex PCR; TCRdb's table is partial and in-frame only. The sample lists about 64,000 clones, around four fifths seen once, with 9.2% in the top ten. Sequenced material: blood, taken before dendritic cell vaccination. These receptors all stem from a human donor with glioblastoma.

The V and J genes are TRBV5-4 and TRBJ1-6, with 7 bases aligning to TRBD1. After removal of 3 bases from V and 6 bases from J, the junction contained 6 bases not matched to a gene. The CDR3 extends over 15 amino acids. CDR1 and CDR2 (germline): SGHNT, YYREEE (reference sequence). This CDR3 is CASSSDRVPNSPLHF. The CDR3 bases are TGTGCCAGCAGCTCCGACAGGGTACCTAATTCACCCCTCCACTTT.

The CDR3 region has the DNA TGTGCCAGCAGTTCCCCAGCAGGGGCTGGTGAAAAACTGTTTTTT. Translation: CASSSPAGAGEKLFF. The chain carries TRBV28 and TRBJ1-4, with D perhaps matching TRBD1 (6 bases). Per the germline V gene, CDR1 is MDHEN and CDR2 is SYDVKM. There are 15 residues in the CDR3. Between the trimmed V and J ends, which lost 4 bases and 7 bases, there was a span of 16 bases.

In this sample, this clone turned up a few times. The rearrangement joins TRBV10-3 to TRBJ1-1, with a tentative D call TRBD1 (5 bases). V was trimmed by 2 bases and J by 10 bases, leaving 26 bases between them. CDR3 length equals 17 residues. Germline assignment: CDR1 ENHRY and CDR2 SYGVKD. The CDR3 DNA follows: TGTGCCATCAGTGAGGTCAAGTCCTCTGGGGGGAACGGTGGAGCTTTCTTT. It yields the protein CAISEVKSSGGNGGAFF.

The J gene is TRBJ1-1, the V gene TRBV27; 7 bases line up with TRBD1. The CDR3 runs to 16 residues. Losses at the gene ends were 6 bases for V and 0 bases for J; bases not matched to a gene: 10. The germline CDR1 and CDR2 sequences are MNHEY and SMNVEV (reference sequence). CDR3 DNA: TGTGCCAGCAGAGCCCCCGGGGACAGCTTGAACACTGAAGCTTTCTTT. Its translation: CASRAPGDSLNTEAFF.

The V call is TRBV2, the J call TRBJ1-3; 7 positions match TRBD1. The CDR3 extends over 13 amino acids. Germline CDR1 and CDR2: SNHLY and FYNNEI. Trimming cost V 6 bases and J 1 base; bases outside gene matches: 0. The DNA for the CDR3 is TGTGCCAGCAGGACAGGGTCTGGAAACACCATATATTTT. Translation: CASRTGSGNTIYF.

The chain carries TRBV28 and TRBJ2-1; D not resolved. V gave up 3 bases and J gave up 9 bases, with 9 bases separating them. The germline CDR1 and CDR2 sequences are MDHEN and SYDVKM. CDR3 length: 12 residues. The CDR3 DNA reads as TGTGCCAGCAGTTTGGCTTCTAGTGAGCAGTTCTTC. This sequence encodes CASSLASSEQFF. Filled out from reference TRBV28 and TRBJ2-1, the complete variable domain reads DVKVTQSSRYLVKRTGEKVFLECVQDMDHENMFWYRQDPGLGLRLIYFSYDVKMKEKGDIPEGYSVSREKKERFSLILESASTNQTSMYLCASSLASSEQFFGPGTRLTVL.

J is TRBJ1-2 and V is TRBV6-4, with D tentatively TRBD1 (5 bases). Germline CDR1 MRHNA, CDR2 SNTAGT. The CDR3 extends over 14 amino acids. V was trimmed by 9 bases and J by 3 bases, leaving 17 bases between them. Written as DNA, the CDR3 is TGTGCCAGAGCCGGAGGGCAGGGTGACTATGGCTACACCTTC. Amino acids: CARAGGQGDYGYTF.

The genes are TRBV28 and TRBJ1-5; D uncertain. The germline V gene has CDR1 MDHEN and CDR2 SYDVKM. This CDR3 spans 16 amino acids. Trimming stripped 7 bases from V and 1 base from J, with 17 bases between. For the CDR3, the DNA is TGTGCCAGCACCCCAACCCATGGCAGGAGCAATCAGCCCCAGCATTTT. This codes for CASTPTHGRSNQPQHF. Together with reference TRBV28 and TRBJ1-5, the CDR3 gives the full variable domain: DVKVTQSSRYLVKRTGEKVFLECVQDMDHENMFWYRQDPGLGLRLIYFSYDVKMKEKGDIPEGYSVSREKKERFSLILESASTNQTSMYLCASTPTHGRSNQPQHFGDGTRLSIL.

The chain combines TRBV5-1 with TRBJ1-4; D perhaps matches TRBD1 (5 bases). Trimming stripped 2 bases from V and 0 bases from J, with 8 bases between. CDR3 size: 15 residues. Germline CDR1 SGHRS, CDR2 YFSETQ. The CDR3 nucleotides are TGCGCCAGCAGCTTCGACAGTGCAACTAATGAAAAACTGTTTTTT. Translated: CASSFDSATNEKLFF.

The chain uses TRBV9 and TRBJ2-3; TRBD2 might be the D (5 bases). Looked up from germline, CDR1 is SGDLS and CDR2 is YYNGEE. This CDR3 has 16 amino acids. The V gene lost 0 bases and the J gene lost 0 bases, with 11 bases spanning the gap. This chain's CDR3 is CASSVEGRGSTDTQYF. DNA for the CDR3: TGTGCCAGCAGCGTAGAGGGCCGCGGGAGCACAGATACGCAGTATTTT.

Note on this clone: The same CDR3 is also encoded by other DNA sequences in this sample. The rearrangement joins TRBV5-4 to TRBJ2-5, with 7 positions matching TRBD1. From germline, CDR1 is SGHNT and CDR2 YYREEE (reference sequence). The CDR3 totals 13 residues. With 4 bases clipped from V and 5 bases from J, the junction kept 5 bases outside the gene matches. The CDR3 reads CASSRDSGETQYF. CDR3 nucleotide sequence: TGTGCCAGCAGCCGGGACAGTGGGGAGACCCAGTACTTC. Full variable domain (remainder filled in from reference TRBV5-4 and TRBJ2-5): ETGVTQSPTHLIKTRGQQVTLRCSSQSGHNTVSWYQQALGQGPQFIFQYYREEENGRGNFPPRFSGLQFPNYSSELNVNALELDDSALYLCASSRDSGETQYFGPGTRLLVL.

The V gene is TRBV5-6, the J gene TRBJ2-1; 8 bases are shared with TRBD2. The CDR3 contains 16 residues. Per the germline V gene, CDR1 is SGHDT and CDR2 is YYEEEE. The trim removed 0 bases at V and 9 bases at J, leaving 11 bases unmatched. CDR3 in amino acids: CASSLAIGGGQGEQFF. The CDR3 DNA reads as TGTGCCAGCAGCTTGGCCATCGGGGGGGGGCAGGGTGAGCAGTTCTTC.

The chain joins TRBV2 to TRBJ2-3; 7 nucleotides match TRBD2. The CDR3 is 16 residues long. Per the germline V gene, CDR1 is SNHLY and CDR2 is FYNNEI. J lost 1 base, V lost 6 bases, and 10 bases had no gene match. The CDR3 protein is CASRGARGKGTDTQYF. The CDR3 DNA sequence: TGTGCCAGCAGGGGAGCGCGGGGGAAGGGCACAGATACGCAGTATTTT.

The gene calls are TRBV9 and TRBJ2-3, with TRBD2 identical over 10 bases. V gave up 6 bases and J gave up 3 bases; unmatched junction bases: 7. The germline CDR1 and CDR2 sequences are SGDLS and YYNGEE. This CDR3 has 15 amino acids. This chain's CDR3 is CASTRSSGGTDTQYF. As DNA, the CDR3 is TGTGCCAGCACCAGGTCTAGCGGGGGTACAGATACGCAGTATTTT. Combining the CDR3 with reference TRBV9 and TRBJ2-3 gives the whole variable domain DSGVTQTPKHLITATGQRVTLRCSPRSGDLSVYWYQQSLDQGLQFLIQYYNGEERAKGNILERFSAQQFPDLHSELNLSSLELGDSALYFCASTRSSGGTDTQYFGPGTRLTVL.

CDR3 sequence: CASSLYGETQYF. Here the CDR3 DNA reads TGCGCCAGCAGCCTTTACGGGGAGACCCAGTACTTC. The V call is TRBV4-1, the J call TRBJ2-5; D is uncertain. The CDR3 totals 12 residues. Looked up from germline, CDR1 is MGHRA and CDR2 is YSYEKL. Trimming pared 4 bases from V and 5 bases from J, leaving 8 bases between.

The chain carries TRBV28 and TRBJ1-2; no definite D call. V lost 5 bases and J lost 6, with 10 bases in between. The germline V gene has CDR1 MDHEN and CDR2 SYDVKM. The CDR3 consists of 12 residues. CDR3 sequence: CASSLWRNGYTF. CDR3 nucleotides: TGTGCCAGCAGTCTGTGGCGGAATGGCTACACCTTC.

The CDR3 DNA follows: TGTGCCAGTAGTAGAAGTAGCGGGGGCCAGAACACCGGGGAGCTGTTTTTT. Its translation: CASSRSSGGQNTGELFF. The gene calls are TRBV19 and TRBJ2-2, with 9 nucleotides matching TRBD2. From germline, CDR1 is LNHDA and CDR2 SQIVND (reference sequence). The J segment lost 1 base and the V segment lost 4 bases, leaving 7 bases of the junction unmatched. CDR3 length: 17 amino acids.

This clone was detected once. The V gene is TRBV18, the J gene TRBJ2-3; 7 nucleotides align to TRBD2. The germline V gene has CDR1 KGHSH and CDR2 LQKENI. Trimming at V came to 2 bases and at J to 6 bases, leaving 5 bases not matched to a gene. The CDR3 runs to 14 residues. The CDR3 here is CASSPFTRGDTQYF. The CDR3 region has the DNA TGTGCCAGCTCACCATTCACGCGGGGGGATACGCAGTATTTT.

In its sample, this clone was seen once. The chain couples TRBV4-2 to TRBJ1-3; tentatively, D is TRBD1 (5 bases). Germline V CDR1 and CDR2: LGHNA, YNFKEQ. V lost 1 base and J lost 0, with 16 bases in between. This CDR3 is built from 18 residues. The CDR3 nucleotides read TGTGCCAGCAGCCAAGTCTCGACAGTTCTCCTCTCTGGAAACACCATATATTTT. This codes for CASSQVSTVLLSGNTIYF.

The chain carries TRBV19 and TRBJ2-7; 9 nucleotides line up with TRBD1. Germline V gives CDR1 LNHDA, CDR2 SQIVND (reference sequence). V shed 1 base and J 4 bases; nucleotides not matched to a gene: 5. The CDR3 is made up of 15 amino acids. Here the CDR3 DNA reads TGTGCCAGTAGTATAGTAGGGACAGGGCCGTACGAGCAGTACTTC. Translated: CASSIVGTGPYEQYF.

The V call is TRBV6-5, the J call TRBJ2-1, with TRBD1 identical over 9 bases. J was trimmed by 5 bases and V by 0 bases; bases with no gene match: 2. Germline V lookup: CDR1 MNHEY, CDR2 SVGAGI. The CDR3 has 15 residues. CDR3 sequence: CASSYSGQGNNEQFF. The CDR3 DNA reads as TGTGCCAGCAGTTACTCCGGACAGGGGAACAATGAGCAGTTCTTC.

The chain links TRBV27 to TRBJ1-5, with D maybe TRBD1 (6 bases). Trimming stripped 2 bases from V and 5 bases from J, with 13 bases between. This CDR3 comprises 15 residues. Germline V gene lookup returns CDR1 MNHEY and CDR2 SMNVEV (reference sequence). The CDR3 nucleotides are TGTGCCAGCAGTTTAGGGGCAGGGGATTATCAGCCCCAGCATTTT. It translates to CASSLGAGDYQPQHF.

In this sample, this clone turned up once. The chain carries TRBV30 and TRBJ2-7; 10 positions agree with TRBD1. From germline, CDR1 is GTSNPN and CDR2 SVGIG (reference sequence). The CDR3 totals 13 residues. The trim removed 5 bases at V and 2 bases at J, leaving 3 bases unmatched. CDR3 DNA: TGTGCCTGGCTTGGGACAGGGGCCTACGAGCAGTACTTC. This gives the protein CAWLGTGAYEQYF.

The CDR3 is CASSDVLPYEQYF. CDR3 nucleotides: TGTGCCAGCAGTGACGTCCTCCCCTACGAGCAGTACTTC. This chain joins TRBV2 and TRBJ2-7; no firm D call. V lost 3 bases and J lost 2, with 8 bases in between. The V gene's germline CDR1 is SNHLY and CDR2 FYNNEI. CDR3 length: 13 amino acids.

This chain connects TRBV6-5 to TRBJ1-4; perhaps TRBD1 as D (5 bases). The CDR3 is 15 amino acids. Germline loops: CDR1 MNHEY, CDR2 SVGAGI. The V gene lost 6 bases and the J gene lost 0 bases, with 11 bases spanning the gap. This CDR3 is CASSPQGATNEKLFF. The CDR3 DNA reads TGTGCCAGCAGCCCCCAAGGGGCAACTAATGAAAAACTGTTTTTT.

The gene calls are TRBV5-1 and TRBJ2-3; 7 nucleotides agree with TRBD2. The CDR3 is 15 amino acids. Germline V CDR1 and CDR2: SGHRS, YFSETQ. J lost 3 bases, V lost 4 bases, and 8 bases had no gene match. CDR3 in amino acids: CASSLFGGVTDTQYF. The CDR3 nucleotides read TGCGCCAGCAGCCTCTTTGGGGGGGTGACAGATACGCAGTATTTT.

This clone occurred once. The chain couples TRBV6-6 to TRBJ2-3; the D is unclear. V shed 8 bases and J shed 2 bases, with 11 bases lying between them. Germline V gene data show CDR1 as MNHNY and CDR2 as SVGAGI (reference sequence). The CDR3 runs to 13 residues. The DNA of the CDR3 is TGTGCCAGCTTCCAGCGCTACACAGATACGCAGTATTTT. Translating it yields CASFQRYTDTQYF.

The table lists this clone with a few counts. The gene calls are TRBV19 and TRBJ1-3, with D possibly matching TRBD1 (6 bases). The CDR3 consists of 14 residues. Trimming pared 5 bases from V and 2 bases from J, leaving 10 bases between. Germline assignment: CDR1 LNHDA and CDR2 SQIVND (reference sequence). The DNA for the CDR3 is TGTGCCAGTAGTGAACAGGGTCCTGGAAACACCATATATTTT. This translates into CASSEQGPGNTIYF.

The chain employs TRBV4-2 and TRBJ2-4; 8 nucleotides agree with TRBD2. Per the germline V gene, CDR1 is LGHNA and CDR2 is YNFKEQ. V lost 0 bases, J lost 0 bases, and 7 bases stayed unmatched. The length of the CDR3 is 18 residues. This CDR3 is CASSQETQRGLAKNIQYF. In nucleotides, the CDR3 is TGTGCCAGCAGCCAAGAGACCCAGCGGGGGCTAGCCAAAAACATTCAGTACTTC.

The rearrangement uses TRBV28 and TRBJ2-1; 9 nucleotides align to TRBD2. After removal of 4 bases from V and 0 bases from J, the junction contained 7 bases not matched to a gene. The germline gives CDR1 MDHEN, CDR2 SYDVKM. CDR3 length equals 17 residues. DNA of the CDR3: TGTGCCAGCAGTTCGAGAGCGGGGGGCAGCTCCTACAATGAGCAGTTCTTC. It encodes CASSSRAGGSSYNEQFF.

The CDR3 loop reads CSVEDPGLVNIQYF. The CDR3 DNA follows: TGCAGCGTTGAAGATCCGGGACTAGTAAACATTCAGTACTTC. The chain recombines TRBV29-1 with TRBJ2-4; TRBD2 matches at 8 bases. With 0 bases clipped from V and 6 bases from J, the junction kept 4 bases outside the gene matches. There are 14 residues in the CDR3. The germline V gene encodes CDR1 SQVTM and CDR2 ANQGSEA.

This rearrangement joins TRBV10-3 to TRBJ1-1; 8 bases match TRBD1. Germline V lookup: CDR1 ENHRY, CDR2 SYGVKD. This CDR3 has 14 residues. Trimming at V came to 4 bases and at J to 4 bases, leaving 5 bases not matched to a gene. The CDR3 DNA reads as TGTGCCATCAGTGTACAGGGGGACGGCACTGAAGCTTTCTTT. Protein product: CAISVQGDGTEAFF.